This TCR beta chain was identified in a study of monozygotic twins with inflammatory bowel disease. A template switching step added UMIs, each with a 6-nucleotide sample barcode. From its re-call of the 5' RACE reads, TCRdb lists each CDR3 protein once, without DNA. The specimen's table records about 380,000 distinct CDR3 sequences. Donors each gave approximately 2.5 ml of blood. CDR3 length: 18 residues. The germline V gene has CDR1 LGHNT and CDR2 FRNRAP. Overall study findings and caveats: The co-twins with IBD showed lower TCRbeta diversity (inverse Simpson) than their healthy siblings.

Concerning this clonotype itself: As yet, its antigen is unknown.

This clonotype originated in a human donor with ulcerative colitis or Crohn's disease, or a healthy co-twin of an affected twin (not recorded which). The specimen was blood. The chain recombines TRBV12-5 with TRBJ1-6; TCRdb gives TRBD1 as the D gene, but with no DNA this cannot be confirmed. The CDR3 protein is CASGRLPDGASYNSPLHF.